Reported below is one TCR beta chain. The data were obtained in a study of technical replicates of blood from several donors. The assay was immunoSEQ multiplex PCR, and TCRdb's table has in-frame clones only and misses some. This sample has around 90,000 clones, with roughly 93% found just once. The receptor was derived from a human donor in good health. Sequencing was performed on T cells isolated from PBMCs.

In DNA, the CDR3 is TGTGCCAGCAGCTTAGACAGGGCAGTAGACTATGGCTACACCTTC. Translated, it gives CASSLDRAVDYGYTF. This chain links TRBV7-8 with TRBJ1-2; tentatively, D is TRBD1 (6 bases). This CDR3 is built from 15 residues. Trimming left V 1 base short and J 3 bases short, with 12 bases between. CDR1 is SGHVS, CDR2 FQNEAQ, per germline.